The clone carrying this TCR beta chain was seen more than once but under ten times. Its antigen is unidentified. Germline V gene data show CDR1 as LNHDA and CDR2 as SQIVND (reference sequence). V shed 1 base and J shed 4 bases, with 10 bases lying between them. This CDR3 has 15 residues. This entry is derived from a study of CD8+CD57+ T cells in acquired aplastic anemia. Study background: Yields of DNA that came from sorted CD4+ and CD8+ cells averaged roughly 3.3 ug. Findings and limits, study-wide: Significance was not reached for CD8+ Simpson's diversity between patients and controls. The same twenty-nine CD8+ CDR3 sequences occurred in patients and in controls.

CDR3 and TCR beta VDJ profiling relied on a genomic DNA template. TCRdb independently ran MiXCR on the reads; one entry per CDR3 protein. The sample has roughly 200,000 distinct CDR3 sequences, over 60% seen once. The chain recombines TRBV19 with TRBJ2-2, with a possible D match to TRBD1 (6 bases). This receptor was obtained from a human donor in good health. The sample was sorted CD4+, CD8+, or CD8+CD57+ T cells (not recorded which) from PBMCs. CDR3 protein: CASSIVQGITGELFF. The CDR3 DNA is TGTGCCAGTAGTATAGTCCAGGGGATCACCGGGGAGCTGTTTTTT.